This T cell receptor (beta chain) was sequenced for a study of siplizumab effects on memory and regulatory T cells. A word on this clone: What it recognizes is unknown.

Notes on the study in general: Naive T cells, seemingly more diverse than memory cells, seemed major alloresponse contributors.

Trimming cost V 7 bases and J 5 bases; bases outside gene matches: 6. The CDR3 sequence is 14 residues long. Germline V gives CDR1 MNHNS, CDR2 SASEGT. Here immunoSEQ multiplex PCR was the method, and the copy in TCRdb shows in-frame clones only, minus some. This table holds 70,000 to 95,000 clones, 75% to 90% found once. The sequenced material came from CD4+ T cells sorted from blood. The gene calls are TRBV6-1 and TRBJ1-2; 11 bases match TRBD1. This clonotype was sampled from a human donor in good health. CDR3 nucleotides: TGTGCCAGCACCGGACAGGGGGCGGGGTATGGCTACACCTTC. It specifies CASTGQGAGYGYTF.